The clone carrying this TCR beta chain was counted many times. Its antigen remains unknown. V was pared by 0 bases and J by 3 bases, with 5 bases of the junction left unmatched. Germline loops: CDR1 SGHDT, CDR2 YYEEEE. The CDR3 loop spans 15 amino acids. Amplified TCR beta CDR3 regions were obtained using RNA transcripts as template. An initial RT-PCR round employing HTBI primers preceded a second-round multiplex PCR. TCRdb recomputed calls from the multiplex PCR reads with MiXCR, one row per CDR3 protein. The profile shows about 590,000 distinct CDR3 sequences, less than 40% of them singletons. The record originates from a study of Graves' ophthalmopathy and Graves' hyperthyroidism. Regarding the study as a whole: With around 88% sensitivity and around 80% specificity, a 13-signature model separated ophthalmopathy from stable hyperthyroidism.

Ineligible for inclusion were patients with other autoimmune diseases, uncontrolled infections, pregnancy or lactation. Clinicians made diagnoses from clinical symptoms, serum thyroxine, TRAb, thyroid ultrasound and orbital computed tomography. This clonotype was sampled from an adult man with Graves' hyperthyroidism. Material: peripheral blood or thyroid tissue (not recorded which). V and J are TRBV5-6 and TRBJ1-1; 7 nucleotides agree with TRBD1. The DNA for the CDR3 is TGTGCCAGCAGCTTGGCCATTCAGGGGGACACTGAAGCTTTCTTT. Protein sequence: CASSLAIQGDTEAFF.